These 9 T cell receptor beta chains were all obtained from the same sample, sequenced in a study of cytomegalovirus exposure and HLA in healthy donors. Primers included in the PCR were 60 Vbeta and 13 Jbeta primers. TCRdb's table, derived via immunoSEQ multiplex PCR, lists solely in-frame clones and lacks some. Counted here are about 200,000 clones, around 73% occurring once; the ten biggest clones make up less than 3.5%. Sequencing used PBMCs. The source of these receptors is a woman aged 25 to 39 in good health and CMV-seronegative.

In its sample, this clone was seen once. The chain recombines TRBV5-4 with TRBJ2-1; 15 bases are shared with TRBD2. Unmatched junction bases numbered 18, after V lost 4 bases and J lost 7 bases. This CDR3 contains 20 residues. Germline V gene sequence: CDR1 SGHNT, CDR2 YYREEE (reference sequence). CDR3 DNA sequence: TGTGCCAGCAGCACCGACAGGCGGGGGACTAGCGGGAGGATACTTAATGAGCAGTTCTTC. Translating it yields CASSTDRRGTSGRILNEQFF.

The chain links TRBV6-1 to TRBJ2-7, with unresolved D. The CDR3 sequence is 11 residues long. The V gene lost 8 bases and the J gene lost 2 bases, with 7 bases spanning the gap. Germline assignment: CDR1 MNHNS and CDR2 SASEGT. DNA of the CDR3: TGTGCCAGCTTCTGGCCCTACGAGCAGTACTTC. This codes for CASFWPYEQYF.

The chain links TRBV11-2 to TRBJ1-1; D is possibly TRBD1 (5 bases). The CDR3 totals 14 residues. Germline V gives CDR1 SGHAT, CDR2 FQNNGV. V was shortened by 3 bases and J by 5 bases, with 13 bases between the two germline ends. This CDR3 is CASSFGGTGTEAFF. In DNA, the CDR3 is TGTGCCAGCAGCTTCGGGGGGACGGGGACTGAAGCTTTCTTT.

The chain is built from TRBV11-2 and TRBJ2-3, with TRBD1 matching over 9 bases. With 1 base clipped from V and 1 base from J, the junction kept 3 bases outside the gene matches. The germline CDR1 and CDR2 sequences are SGHAT and FQNNGV. The CDR3 runs 16 residues. This chain's CDR3 is CASSLAGTGRTDTQYF. The CDR3 coding sequence is TGTGCCAGCAGCTTAGCGGGGACAGGGCGCACAGATACGCAGTATTTT.

The rearrangement joins TRBV19 to TRBJ2-7, with 10 bases identical to TRBD1. Germline V gives CDR1 LNHDA, CDR2 SQIVND (reference sequence). The CDR3 length is 13 residues. V was pared by 8 bases and J by 1 base, with 2 bases of the junction left unmatched. The CDR3 DNA reads TGTGCCAGTCGGACAGGGGGGTCCTACGAGCAGTACTTC. The encoded protein is CASRTGGSYEQYF.

V gene TRBV15 combines with J gene TRBJ2-7; D is possibly TRBD2 (5 bases). Between the trimmed V and J ends, which lost 0 bases and 7 bases, there was a span of 16 bases. The CDR3 runs 15 residues. CDR1 is LNHNV and CDR2 is YYDKDF in the germline V gene (reference sequence). In nucleotides, the CDR3 is TGTGCCACCAGCAGAGAATCAGACTTGAGGGTGGAGCAGTACTTC. Protein: CATSRESDLRVEQYF.

The rearrangement joins TRBV30 to TRBJ2-7; the match to TRBD2 covers 7 bases. This CDR3 comprises 13 residues. V shed 0 bases, J shed 8 bases, and the junction held 7 bases outside the gene matches. Germline V gene data show CDR1 as GTSNPN and CDR2 as SVGIG (reference sequence). The CDR3 loop reads CAWSVRRGVQQYF. Written as DNA, the CDR3 is TGTGCCTGGAGTGTACGCCGGGGGGTTCAGCAGTACTTC.

A few counts support this clone. This chain uses TRBV20-1 with TRBJ1-1; D remains unclear. The CDR3 runs to 10 residues. Trimming stripped 3 bases from V and 10 bases from J, with 9 bases between. Germline-derived CDR1 and CDR2 are DFQATT and SNEGSKA (reference sequence). The CDR3 reads CSASFTGAFF. DNA of the CDR3: TGCAGTGCTAGCTTCACGGGAGCTTTCTTT.

The chain carries TRBV5-5 and TRBJ1-1, with a tentative D call TRBD1 (5 bases). Germline loops: CDR1 SGHKS, CDR2 YYEKEE (reference sequence). This CDR3 has 13 residues. Trimming left V 4 bases short and J 1 base short, with 8 bases between. The CDR3 DNA reads TGTGCCAGCAGCAGGACACCGAACACTGAAGCTTTCTTT. This codes for CASSRTPNTEAFF.